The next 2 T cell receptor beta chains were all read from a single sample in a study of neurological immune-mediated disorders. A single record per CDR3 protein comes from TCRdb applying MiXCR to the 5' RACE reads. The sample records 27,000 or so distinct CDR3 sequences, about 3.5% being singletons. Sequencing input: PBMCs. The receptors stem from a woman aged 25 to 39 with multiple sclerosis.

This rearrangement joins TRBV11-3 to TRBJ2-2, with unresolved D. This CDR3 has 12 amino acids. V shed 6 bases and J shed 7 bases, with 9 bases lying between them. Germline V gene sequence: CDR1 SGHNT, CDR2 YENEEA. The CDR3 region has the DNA TGTGCCAGCAGAAATGTCATCGGGGAGCTGTTTTTT. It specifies CASRNVIGELFF.

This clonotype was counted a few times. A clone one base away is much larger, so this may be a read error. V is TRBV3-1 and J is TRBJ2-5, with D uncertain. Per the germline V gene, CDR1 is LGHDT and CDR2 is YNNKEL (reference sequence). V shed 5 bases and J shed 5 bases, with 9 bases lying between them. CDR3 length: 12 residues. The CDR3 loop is CASSKGRETQYF. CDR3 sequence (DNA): TGTGCCAGCAGCAAAGGGCGCGAGACCCAGTACTTC.